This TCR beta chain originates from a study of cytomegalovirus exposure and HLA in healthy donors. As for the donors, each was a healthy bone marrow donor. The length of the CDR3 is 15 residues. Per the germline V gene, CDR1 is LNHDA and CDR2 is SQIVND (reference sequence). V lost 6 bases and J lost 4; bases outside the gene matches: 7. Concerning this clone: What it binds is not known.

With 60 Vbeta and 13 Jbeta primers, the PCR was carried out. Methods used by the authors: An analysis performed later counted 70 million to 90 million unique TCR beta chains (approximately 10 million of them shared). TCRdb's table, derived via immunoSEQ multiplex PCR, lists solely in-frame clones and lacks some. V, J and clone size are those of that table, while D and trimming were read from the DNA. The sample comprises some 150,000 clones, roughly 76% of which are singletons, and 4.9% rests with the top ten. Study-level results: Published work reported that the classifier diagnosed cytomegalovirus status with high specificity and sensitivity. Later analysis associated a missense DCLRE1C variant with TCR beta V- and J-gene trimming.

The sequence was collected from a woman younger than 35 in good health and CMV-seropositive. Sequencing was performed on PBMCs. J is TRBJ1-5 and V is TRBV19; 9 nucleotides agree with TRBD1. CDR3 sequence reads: CASRQTGGGNQPQHF. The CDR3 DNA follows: TGTGCCAGTAGACAGACAGGGGGTGGGAATCAGCCCCAGCATTTT.